The 25 T cell receptor beta chains reported below all come from one sample, sequenced in a study of PD-1 blockade in mismatch repair-deficient tumors. This table comes from immunoSEQ multiplex PCR, and its TCRdb copy is limited to in-frame clones, with some not included. The sample lists 15,000 or so clones, roughly 84% occurring once. The material was PBMCs, obtained before pembrolizumab treatment. Every receptor here comes from an adult with mismatch repair-deficient cancer.

The V and J genes are TRBV6-5 and TRBJ2-5, with D unclear. Germline CDR1 and CDR2: MNHEY and SVGAGI. This CDR3 is 11 amino acids long. Trimming took 0 bases from V and 5 from J, leaving 1 base between them. The CDR3 DNA is TGTGCCAGCAGTTACTCGGAGACCCAGTACTTC. Translating gives CASSYSETQYF.

This chain links TRBV30 with TRBJ1-1, with D hard to call. V was cut by 0 bases and J by 2 bases, with 13 bases left in between. Germline loops: CDR1 GTSNPN, CDR2 SVGIG (reference sequence). The CDR3 length is 15 residues. The CDR3 here is CAWSVLLLLNTEAFF. Written as DNA, the CDR3 is TGTGCCTGGAGTGTGCTTCTCCTCCTAAACACTGAAGCTTTCTTT.

This clone was seen a few times. The rearrangement links TRBV18 to TRBJ2-7; D could derive from TRBD1 or TRBD2 (5 bases each). V was trimmed by 2 bases and J by 6 bases, leaving 8 bases between them. This CDR3 is built from 12 residues. Germline CDR1 is KGHSH and CDR2 is LQKENI. The chain's CDR3 is CASSPGGSEQYF. CDR3 nucleotide sequence: TGTGCCAGCTCACCAGGGGGATCCGAGCAGTACTTC.

As to this clone: In the same sample, other DNA sequences code for this CDR3. The chain couples TRBV6-4 to TRBJ2-1; 14 bases fit TRBD2. In germline, CDR1 is MRHNA, CDR2 SNTAGT. The V segment lost 3 bases and the J segment 5 bases; nucleotides outside the gene matches: 0. The CDR3 sequence is 15 residues long. CDR3 amino acids: CASSEGLAGDNEQFF. In DNA, the CDR3 is TGTGCCAGCAGTGAGGGACTAGCGGGAGACAATGAGCAGTTCTTC.

The V gene is TRBV11-2, the J gene TRBJ1-2; the match to TRBD1 covers 7 bases. Germline V lookup: CDR1 SGHAT, CDR2 FQNNGV. V lost 5 bases to trimming and J lost 3 bases; unmatched junction nucleotides: 3. The CDR3 totals 13 residues. The CDR3 sequence: CASSDDRDYGYTF. The DNA for the CDR3 is TGTGCCAGCAGCGACGACAGGGACTATGGCTACACCTTC. Supplemented by reference TRBV11-2 and TRBJ1-2, the full variable domain reads EAGVAQSPRYKIIEKRQSVAFWCNPISGHATLYWYQQILGQGPKLLIQFQNNGVVDDSQLPKDRFSAERLKGVDSTLKIQPAKLEDSAVYLCASSDDRDYGYTFGSGTRLTVV.

The J gene is TRBJ1-1, the V gene TRBV7-8; D uncertain. The CDR3 is made up of 13 amino acids. Per the germline V gene, CDR1 is SGHVS and CDR2 is FQNEAQ. V was shortened by 3 bases and J by 1 base, with 6 bases between the two germline ends. CDR3: CASSFNANTEAFF. CDR3 DNA sequence: TGTGCCAGCAGCTTTAATGCGAACACTGAAGCTTTCTTT.

CDR3 coding DNA: TGCGCCAGCAGCCAAGAAAGGGCAGCAGATACGCAGTATTTT. Its protein is CASSQERAADTQYF. The V call is TRBV4-3, the J call TRBJ2-3; no firm D call. The CDR3 loop spans 14 amino acids. Trimming cost V 0 bases and J 4 bases, with 8 bases left between them. Germline V gives CDR1 LGHNA, CDR2 YSLEER.

V and J are TRBV25-1 and TRBJ1-6; the match to TRBD1 covers 8 bases. The length of the CDR3 is 18 residues. Germline loops: CDR1 MGHDK, CDR2 SYGVNS. The ends lost 4 bases at V and 6 bases at J; junction bases unmatched: 14. CDR3 coding DNA: TGTGCCAGCAGTGGGGGGCCGGAGACAGGGGATAGTAATTCACCCCTCCACTTT. This encodes CASSGGPETGDSNSPLHF. The full variable domain, rest sourced from reference TRBV25-1 and TRBJ1-6, is EADIYQTPRYLVIGTGKKITLECSQTMGHDKMYWYQQDPGMELHLIHYSYGVNSTEKGDLSSESTVSRIRTEHFPLTLESARPSHTSQYLCASSGGPETGDSNSPLHFGNGTRLTVT.

The V gene is TRBV28, the J gene TRBJ2-2; the D gene is possibly TRBD1 (6 bases). The CDR3 runs 14 residues. The V end was cut by 2 bases, the J end by 7 bases, with 11 bases between. CDR1 and CDR2 from the germline V gene are MDHEN and SYDVKM. The DNA for the CDR3 is TGTGCCAGCAGTTTAATAGGGGGTGGCGGGGAGCTGTTTTTT. Encoded protein: CASSLIGGGGELFF.

The V and J genes are TRBV4-1 and TRBJ1-5, with D perhaps TRBD1 (5 bases). V was pared by 0 bases and J by 9 bases, with 12 bases between. CDR1 and CDR2 (germline): MGHRA, YSYEKL. This CDR3 contains 14 residues. The CDR3 protein is CASSQEEGSGPQHF. For the CDR3, the DNA is TGCGCCAGCAGCCAAGAAGAGGGGTCAGGGCCCCAGCATTTT.

The chain links TRBV4-2 to TRBJ2-1; maybe TRBD1 (5 bases). This CDR3 contains 13 residues. Germline V gene sequence: CDR1 LGHNA, CDR2 YNFKEQ. Deletions cut 1 base from V and 9 bases from J, with 10 bases between. The CDR3 reads CASSQGQGSEQFF. The CDR3 DNA is TGTGCCAGCAGCCAAGGTCAGGGTAGTGAGCAGTTCTTC.

The genes are TRBV5-4 and TRBJ2-3; D remains ambiguous. V lost 2 bases and J lost 3, with 7 bases in between. This CDR3 has 13 amino acids. In germline, CDR1 is SGHNT, CDR2 YYREEE (reference sequence). For the CDR3, the DNA is TGTGCCAGCAGCTTAAGTCTAACAGATACGCAGTATTTT. As protein: CASSLSLTDTQYF. Full variable domain (remainder filled in from reference TRBV5-4 and TRBJ2-3): ETGVTQSPTHLIKTRGQQVTLRCSSQSGHNTVSWYQQALGQGPQFIFQYYREEENGRGNFPPRFSGLQFPNYSSELNVNALELDDSALYLCASSLSLTDTQYFGPGTRLTVL.

The CDR3 nucleotides are TGCGCCAGCAGTGATACGGGAGTAATCTACGAGCAGTACTTC. Translating it yields CASSDTGVIYEQYF. The genes are TRBV10-2 and TRBJ2-5, with D possibly TRBD2 on 6 matching bases. The DNA matches TRBJ2-7 better at its end, which makes the J call doubtful. Germline V lookup: CDR1 WSHSY, CDR2 SAAADI. This CDR3 comprises 14 residues.

J is TRBJ2-7 and V is TRBV14, with TRBD1 as a possible D gene (6 bases). The CDR3 consists of 15 residues. The germline V gene has CDR1 SGHDN and CDR2 FVKESK. V was cut by 1 base and J by 4 bases, with 14 bases left in between. CDR3 nucleotides: TGTGCCAGCAGCCAAGGGGACACCACCCCTTACGAGCAGTACTTC. Amino acids: CASSQGDTTPYEQYF.

DNA of the CDR3: TGTGCCAGCAGCCTCCCTGGGGGGGACGAGTACTTC. Its translation: CASSLPGGDEYF. The chain couples TRBV7-9 to TRBJ2-7; the match to TRBD2 covers 7 bases. There are 12 residues in the CDR3. CDR1 SEHNR and CDR2 FQNEAQ come from the germline V gene (reference sequence). The junction had 9 bases not matched to a gene; V was cut back by 5 bases and J by 11 bases.

This clone appeared once. The chain couples TRBV6-1 to TRBJ2-3; 7 nucleotides agree with TRBD1. Germline trimming cut 7 bases from V and 5 bases from J; bases unmatched to any gene: 6. Germline V gene lookup returns CDR1 MNHNS and CDR2 SASEGT. The CDR3 covers 13 residues. This CDR3 reads CASTRGFEDTQYF. DNA of the CDR3: TGTGCCAGCACCAGGGGGTTTGAAGATACGCAGTATTTT.

The rearrangement links TRBV6-1 to TRBJ1-2; D not certain. V was pared by 2 bases and J by 8 bases, with 12 bases between. This CDR3 has 13 residues. The germline V gene has CDR1 MNHNS and CDR2 SASEGT. The CDR3 reads CASSEYGPQGYTF. The CDR3 DNA follows: TGTGCCAGCAGTGAATACGGACCTCAAGGCTACACCTTC.

CDR3 sequence (DNA): TGTGCCAGCAGCTTAGCGTACCTGGGGACTAGCGGATACACCGGGGAGCTGTTTTTT. It encodes CASSLAYLGTSGYTGELFF. V usage is TRBV7-9 and J usage is TRBJ2-2; 11 bases agree with TRBD2. Trimming at V came to 0 bases and at J to 3 bases, leaving 9 bases not matched to a gene. Germline assignment: CDR1 SEHNR and CDR2 FQNEAQ (reference sequence). This CDR3 has 19 amino acids.

This clone showed up just once. The V gene is TRBV5-1, the J gene TRBJ2-2; D not certain. The CDR3 totals 14 residues. From germline, CDR1 is SGHRS and CDR2 YFSETQ. Trimming pared 4 bases from V and 6 bases from J, leaving 13 bases between. CDR3 residues: CASSEVGAPGELFF. CDR3 bases: TGCGCCAGCAGCGAGGTGGGCGCGCCCGGGGAGCTGTTTTTT.

This clone was seen a handful of times. The chain joins TRBV21-1 to TRBJ2-7; TRBD1, the D gene given by the table, was not confirmed from the DNA. TRBV21-1 is flagged as a pseudogene. CDR3 length: 13 amino acids. CDR3 DNA sequence: TGTGCCAGCAGCAGCAGGTACTCCTACGAGCAGTACTTC. This codes for CASSSRYSYEQYF.

The CDR3 nucleotides read TGTGCCAGCAGCTTAACGGGATCGCGCGAGCAGTACTTC. Protein sequence: CASSLTGSREQYF. This chain uses TRBV7-3 with TRBJ2-7; no clear D. This CDR3 region has 13 residues. The germline gives CDR1 SGHTA, CDR2 FQGTGA. V shed 0 bases and J shed 6 bases, with 9 bases lying between them.

The V and J genes are TRBV21-1 and TRBJ1-5. TRBV21-1 is a pseudogene segment. The CDR3 contains 12 residues. The CDR3 loop is CASSKENQPQHF. The CDR3 DNA follows: TGTGCCAGCAGCAAAGAGAATCAGCCCCAGCATTTT.

The V gene is TRBV12-5, the J gene TRBJ2-2; D is possibly TRBD2 (7 bases). V lost 0 bases and J lost 5, with 19 bases in between. The CDR3 loop spans 18 amino acids. Germline assignment: CDR1 LGHNT and CDR2 FRNRAP. The CDR3 reads CASGLVLGQGRGTGELFF. In DNA, the CDR3 is TGTGCTAGTGGTTTGGTATTAGGGCAGGGGAGGGGTACCGGGGAGCTGTTTTTT.

This clone was seen just once. The chain joins TRBV18 to TRBJ2-3; D possibly corresponds to TRBD1 (6 bases). V lost 5 bases to trimming and J lost 3 bases, with 12 bases between them. Germline CDR1 is KGHSH and CDR2 is LQKENI. The CDR3 runs to 14 residues. The CDR3 DNA reads TGTGCCAGCTCATTCCAGGGGTTAACAGATACGCAGTATTTT. It is translated as CASSFQGLTDTQYF. Complete variable domain (other parts from reference TRBV18 and TRBJ2-3): NAGVMQNPRHLVRRRGQEARLRCSPMKGHSHVYWYRQLPEEGLKFMVYLQKENIIDESGMPKERFSAEFPKEGPSILRIQQVVRGDSAAYFCASSFQGLTDTQYFGPGTRLTVL.

The gene calls are TRBV9 and TRBJ2-5; 11 bases line up with TRBD2. Germline-derived CDR1 and CDR2 are SGDLS and YYNGEE. There are 16 residues in the CDR3. Unmatched junction bases numbered 8, after V lost 6 bases and J lost 1 base. The CDR3 region has the DNA TGTGCCAGCACCCAGGGGGGGACTAGCGGCCAAGAGACCCAGTACTTC. Amino acid sequence: CASTQGGTSGQETQYF.